This entry lists 9 T cell receptor beta chains sequenced from one sample in a study of long-term antiretroviral therapy in people with HIV. The libraries were made with immunoSEQ v3.0 at survey level. Assay used: immunoSEQ multiplex PCR; TCRdb lists only in-frame clones, some missing. The sample yields 20,000 to 30,000 clones, around 85% seen once. The sample was unsorted PBMCs, taken 2.3 years after starting antiretroviral therapy. Receptor source: a man in his forties or fifties with HIV.

The chain uses TRBV19 and TRBJ1-5; D gene unclear. Germline loops: CDR1 LNHDA, CDR2 SQIVND (reference sequence). The CDR3 length is 13 residues. Between the trimmed V and J ends, which lost 2 bases and 8 bases, there was a span of 10 bases. The CDR3 DNA sequence: TGTGCCAGTAGTATAAATTTGTTGAAGCCCCAGCATTTT. It specifies CASSINLLKPQHF.

The V gene is TRBV6-5, the J gene TRBJ1-2; D remains ambiguous. The germline V gene has CDR1 MNHEY and CDR2 SVGAGI. The CDR3 runs to 13 residues. Trimming shortened V by 3 bases and J by 2 bases, and 7 bases separated the two germline ends. The CDR3 protein is CASSYNGNYGYTF. The CDR3 DNA sequence: TGTGCCAGCAGTTATAACGGGAACTATGGCTACACCTTC.

The chain couples TRBV13 to TRBJ2-7; TRBD2 is a possible D gene (7 bases). V was clipped by 5 bases and J by 3 bases, with 14 bases between them. CDR3 length: 14 amino acids. Germline-derived CDR1 and CDR2 are PRHDT and FYEKMQ (reference sequence). CDR3 sequence: CASSLARGGYEQYF. The CDR3 bases are TGTGCCAGCAGCCTTGCAAGGGGGGGCTACGAGCAGTACTTC.

The rearrangement joins TRBV5-1 to TRBJ1-3, with no clear D. Trimming cost V 0 bases and J 0 bases, with 13 bases left between them. The CDR3 covers 17 residues. CDR1 SGHRS and CDR2 YFSETQ come from the germline V gene. The CDR3 coding sequence is TGCGCCAGCAGCTTGGATGGGCGAACAGACTCTGGAAACACCATATATTTT. It yields the protein CASSLDGRTDSGNTIYF.

The V and J genes are TRBV4-1 and TRBJ2-5; 8 positions match TRBD1. The CDR3 length is 16 residues. The J segment lost 5 bases and the V segment lost 5 bases, leaving 13 bases of the junction unmatched. In germline, CDR1 is MGHRA, CDR2 YSYEKL. The CDR3 loop reads CASSSDRDSNGETQYF. Written as DNA, the CDR3 is TGCGCCAGCAGCTCGGACAGGGACTCAAATGGGGAGACCCAGTACTTC.

The CDR3: CASSLRDRTSYEQYF. The CDR3 coding sequence is TGTGCCAGCAGCCTACGGGACCGTACCTCCTACGAGCAGTACTTC. This chain uses TRBV5-4 with TRBJ2-7; D is possibly TRBD1 or TRBD2 (5 bases each). In germline, CDR1 is SGHNT, CDR2 YYREEE (reference sequence). With 4 bases removed from V and 0 bases from J, the gap between germline ends came to 14 bases. The CDR3 has 15 residues. The variable domain in full, with the rest retrieved from reference TRBV5-4 and TRBJ2-7, is ETGVTQSPTHLIKTRGQQVTLRCSSQSGHNTVSWYQQALGQGPQFIFQYYREEENGRGNFPPRFSGLQFPNYSSELNVNALELDDSALYLCASSLRDRTSYEQYFGPGTRLTVT.

J is TRBJ2-1 and V is TRBV5-6; TRBD1 aligns across 8 bases. The germline CDR1 and CDR2 sequences are SGHDT and YYEEEE. The CDR3 has 15 amino acids. Unmatched junction bases numbered 14, after V lost 6 bases and J lost 9 bases. This chain's CDR3 is CASIPNRGRSSEQFF. As DNA, the CDR3 is TGTGCCAGCATCCCAAACAGGGGGAGGAGTAGTGAGCAGTTCTTC.

In the case of this clone: Other DNA sequences of this sample code for an identical CDR3. The rearrangement uses TRBV5-1 and TRBJ2-5; D not resolved. Trimming pared 3 bases from V and 0 bases from J, leaving 9 bases between. The CDR3 totals 14 residues. CDR1 and CDR2 (germline): SGHRS, YFSETQ. The CDR3 loop reads CASSSGRYQETQYF. The DNA of the CDR3 is TGCGCCAGCAGCTCCGGACGCTACCAAGAGACCCAGTACTTC.

This chain uses TRBV5-1 with TRBJ2-5; tentatively, D is TRBD1 (5 bases). This CDR3 contains 14 residues. Germline V gene sequence: CDR1 SGHRS, CDR2 YFSETQ. V was pared by 3 bases and J by 1 base, with 10 bases between. Written as DNA, the CDR3 is TGCGCCAGCAGCTATGGACAAGTCCAAGAGACCCAGTACTTC. It is translated as CASSYGQVQETQYF.